A single sample gave rise to the 8 T cell receptor beta chains below, sequenced in a study of shared clonotypes between healthy human individuals. TCRdb's copy holds only in-frame clones and misses some; the assay was immunoSEQ multiplex PCR. The sample carries 2 million to 2.5 million clones, approximately 95% recorded once. The sample taken for sequencing was naive CD4+ T cells sorted from blood. Subset meaning: CD45RA+ positively selected. Receptor source: a man between 18 and 29 years old in good health.

About this clone: Other DNA sequences from this sample encode an identical CDR3 as well. This chain connects TRBV7-2 to TRBJ2-1; a possible D gene is TRBD2 (5 bases). CDR3 length: 16 residues. The V end lost 0 bases, the J end lost 0 bases, and 9 bases lay between the germline ends. Germline assignment: CDR1 SGHTA and CDR2 FQGNSA. The CDR3 DNA reads as TGTGCCAGCAGCTTAGCCGGCACTAGCTCCTACAATGAGCAGTTCTTC. Protein sequence: CASSLAGTSSYNEQFF.

This clone showed up just once. The chain employs TRBV5-1 and TRBJ2-1; D may match TRBD1 or TRBD2 (5 bases each). Trimming took 1 base from V and 1 from J, leaving 9 bases between them. Germline assignment: CDR1 SGHRS and CDR2 YFSETQ. This CDR3 comprises 15 residues. CDR3 DNA sequence: TGCGCCAGCAGCTTGATGGGGGTTTCCTACAATGAGCAGTTCTTC. As protein: CASSLMGVSYNEQFF.

The chain carries TRBV30 and TRBJ1-1; D is possibly TRBD1 (5 bases). In germline, CDR1 is GTSNPN, CDR2 SVGIG (reference sequence). The CDR3 loop spans 13 amino acids. V gave up 0 bases and J gave up 5 bases, with 10 bases separating them. This CDR3 is CAWSVQKGTEAFF. The CDR3 DNA reads as TGTGCCTGGAGTGTACAGAAGGGGACTGAAGCTTTCTTT.

The rearrangement joins TRBV2 to TRBJ2-3; D possibly corresponds to TRBD2 (6 bases). The CDR3 is made up of 17 amino acids. The germline V gene encodes CDR1 SNHLY and CDR2 FYNNEI. V was cut by 0 bases and J by 0 bases, with 13 bases left in between. CDR3 in DNA: TGTGCCAGCAGTGAAGCGGGACTTCCCACTAGCACAGATACGCAGTATTTT. Residues: CASSEAGLPTSTDTQYF. The full variable domain, its missing parts supplied by reference TRBV2 and TRBJ2-3, is EPEVTQTPSHQVTQMGQEVILRCVPISNHLYFYWYRQILGQKVEFLVSFYNNEISEKSEIFDDQFSVERPDGSNFTLKIRSTKLEDSAMYFCASSEAGLPTSTDTQYFGPGTRLTVL.

The V and J genes are TRBV5-4 and TRBJ1-4; no reliable D call. The CDR3 contains 15 residues. Trimming shortened V by 4 bases and J by 4 bases, and 14 bases separated the two germline ends. Per the germline V gene, CDR1 is SGHNT and CDR2 is YYREEE (reference sequence). The CDR3 reads CASSQAQSLNEKLFF. In DNA, the CDR3 is TGTGCCAGCAGCCAGGCCCAATCCCTTAATGAAAAACTGTTTTTT.

The rearrangement links TRBV5-1 to TRBJ2-2; perhaps TRBD2 as D (7 bases). CDR3 size: 16 residues. With 4 bases removed from V and 1 base from J, the gap between germline ends came to 14 bases. CDR1 and CDR2 (germline): SGHRS, YFSETQ. Here the CDR3 DNA reads TGCGCCAGCAGCCCGCGGGGGCCCTTGAACACCGGGGAGCTGTTTTTT. Protein sequence: CASSPRGPLNTGELFF.

The chain carries TRBV6-5 and TRBJ1-1; 9 bases line up with TRBD1. Germline CDR1 and CDR2: MNHEY and SVGAGI. Losses at the gene ends were 2 bases for V and 3 bases for J; bases not matched to a gene: 7. The CDR3 sequence is 16 residues long. CDR3 sequence (DNA): TGTGCCAGCAGTTACCCCTCGGACAGGGGCCACACTGAAGCTTTCTTT. It specifies CASSYPSDRGHTEAFF.

The chain carries TRBV9 and TRBJ2-7; 8 bases agree with TRBD2. The CDR3 covers 14 residues. V was clipped by 0 bases and J by 5 bases; unmatched bases: 4. The germline V gene encodes CDR1 SGDLS and CDR2 YYNGEE. The CDR3 DNA is TGTGCCAGCAGCGTAGAGATAGCGGGGAACGAGCAGTACTTC. Translating gives CASSVEIAGNEQYF.